These 19 T cell receptor beta chains share one sample of origin, sequenced in a study of T-cell memory formation after mild COVID-19 (dated by TCRdb to the early 2020s). Library creation used 5' RACE. Sequenced using an Illumina NovaSeq 6000. TCRdb handled the public reads itself, with Q25 trimming in fastp and clone calling in MiXCR, and kept productive beta chains. Rows are unified per CDR3 protein, each entry keeping the most common DNA and genes. Counted in this sample were tens of thousands of distinct CDR3 sequences; approximately 7% of them appeared once. The leading ten clones occupy roughly 1.5% of the sample. Sequenced material: PBMCs or a T cell subset sorted from them (not recorded which). These receptors were obtained from a young man who had mild COVID-19 (a few samples of this study predate the infection). The sample titles of this study are shuffled in the database, so cell type and time point are left out; the donor was told from shared clones.

This sequence joins TRBV29-1 and TRBJ2-7; 7 bases line up with TRBD1. This CDR3 is built from 13 residues. Trimming cost V 6 bases and J 0 bases; bases outside gene matches: 5. Germline lookup yields CDR1 SQVTM and CDR2 ANQGSEA. The CDR3 DNA reads TGCAGCGTCCGGACAGGATCCTCCTACGAGCAGTACTTC. Protein: CSVRTGSSYEQYF.

In this sample, this clonotype turned up a few times. The chain couples TRBV7-2 to TRBJ1-5, with D uncertain. Per the germline V gene, CDR1 is SGHTA and CDR2 is FQGNSA. V shed 1 base and J shed 2 bases, with 6 bases lying between them. The CDR3 consists of 14 residues. The CDR3 protein is CASSLVLRNQPQHF. DNA for the CDR3: TGTGCCAGCAGCTTAGTACTGCGCAATCAGCCCCAGCATTTT.

This clonotype was seen more than once but under ten times. The CDR3 DNA is TGTGCCACCAGTCCGGATTCTAATCAGCCCCAGCATTTT. Translation gives CATSPDSNQPQHF. The genes are TRBV24-1 and TRBJ1-5; D not certain. This CDR3 region has 13 residues. Trimming pared 6 bases from V and 4 bases from J, leaving 9 bases between. Germline values: CDR1 KGHDR, CDR2 SFDVKD.

J is TRBJ2-6 and V is TRBV4-2, with D hard to call. The CDR3 is 17 residues long. V was pared by 0 bases and J by 1 base, with 10 bases between. CDR1 LGHNA and CDR2 YNFKEQ come from the germline V gene. CDR3 residues: CASSQDGTSSGANVLTF. Here the CDR3 DNA reads TGTGCCAGCAGCCAAGACGGTACAAGTTCTGGGGCCAACGTCCTGACTTTC.

This chain connects TRBV28 to TRBJ2-7; 8 bases align to TRBD2. CDR1 MDHEN and CDR2 SYDVKM come from the germline V gene. Trimming took 4 bases from V and 2 from J; bases not matched to a gene: 7. This CDR3 is 15 amino acids long. This CDR3 reads CASSSPGGETYEQYV. DNA of the CDR3: TGTGCCAGCAGTTCCCCGGGAGGGGAAACCTACGAGCAGTACGTC.

The chain links TRBV7-9 to TRBJ2-2; no reliable D call. The CDR3 sequence is 12 residues long. Trimming stripped 1 base from V and 5 bases from J, with 2 bases between. CDR1 is SEHNR, CDR2 FQNEAQ, per germline (reference sequence). CDR3 coding DNA: TGTGCCAGCAGCTTAGAGACCGGGGAGCTGTTTTTT. Amino acids: CASSLETGELFF.

This clonotype appeared a few times. This sequence joins TRBV4-2 and TRBJ2-1, with TRBD2 matching 13 bases. V lost 2 bases and J lost 2; bases outside the gene matches: 18. CDR1 is LGHNA and CDR2 is YNFKEQ in the germline V gene. This CDR3 comprises 22 residues. CDR3 sequence (DNA): TGTGCCAGCAGCCAAAATTTTTCCCCGGGACTAGCGGGGAGCGAGCCCTACAATGAGCAGTTCTTC. It codes for CASSQNFSPGLAGSEPYNEQFF.

The V gene is TRBV9, the J gene TRBJ1-2; D not resolved. This CDR3 is built from 13 residues. V gave up 2 bases and J gave up 4 bases, with 9 bases separating them. The germline gives CDR1 SGDLS, CDR2 YYNGEE. CDR3 region: CASSVGFGYGYTF. CDR3 DNA: TGTGCCAGCAGCGTTGGTTTCGGCTATGGCTACACCTTC. Looking up the rest from reference TRBV9 and TRBJ1-2 gives the full variable domain: DSGVTQTPKHLITATGQRVTLRCSPRSGDLSVYWYQQSLDQGLQFLIQYYNGEERAKGNILERFSAQQFPDLHSELNLSSLELGDSALYFCASSVGFGYGYTFGSGTRLTVV.

This clonotype was seen a few times. The rearrangement joins TRBV7-9 to TRBJ1-2; no clear D gene. CDR1 and CDR2 (germline): SEHNR, FQNEAQ (reference sequence). Trimming stripped 5 bases from V and 2 bases from J, with 15 bases between. The length of the CDR3 is 15 residues. The CDR3, as DNA: TGTGCCAGCAGCCCTTCAGAGGTTTCAAACTATGGCTACACCTTC. Translated: CASSPSEVSNYGYTF.

This clonotype was seen many times. This chain joins TRBV20-1 and TRBJ2-5; D not resolved. Germline lookup yields CDR1 DFQATT and CDR2 SNEGSKA (reference sequence). Trimming left V 4 bases short and J 2 bases short, with 14 bases between. The CDR3 length is 14 residues. This chain's CDR3 is CSATKGRAQETQYF. DNA for the CDR3: TGCAGTGCTACCAAAGGTCGAGCTCAAGAGACCCAGTACTTC.

This clonotype was seen many times. This chain joins TRBV5-1 and TRBJ2-6; no reliable D call. The CDR3 spans 16 residues. Germline V gene sequence: CDR1 SGHRS, CDR2 YFSETQ. Trimming took off 0 bases at V and 0 bases at J, with 7 bases between the two ends. In nucleotides, the CDR3 is TGCGCCAGCAGCTTGGGTCTGTTCTCTGGGGCCAACGTCCTGACTTTC. This sequence encodes CASSLGLFSGANVLTF.

This clonotype has only a few counts. The rearrangement links TRBV7-8 to TRBJ2-2; the D gene is possibly TRBD1 (6 bases). The CDR3 covers 15 residues. Germline V lookup: CDR1 SGHVS, CDR2 FQNEAQ. V lost 4 bases, J lost 4 bases, and 13 bases lay in between. CDR3 in DNA: TGTGCCAGCAGCTCAGGGGTCCGGGTCACCGGGGAGCTGTTTTTT. Translated: CASSSGVRVTGELFF.

The chain is built from TRBV6-5 and TRBJ2-3, with TRBD1 matching over 11 bases. Germline CDR1 MNHEY, CDR2 SVGAGI. This CDR3 region has 15 residues. V gave up 4 bases and J gave up 3 bases; unmatched junction bases: 3. This chain's CDR3 is CASSLDRGPTDTQYF. The CDR3, as DNA: TGTGCCAGCAGTTTGGACAGGGGGCCGACAGATACGCAGTATTTT.

This clonotype was seen more than once but under ten times. The chain employs TRBV29-1 and TRBJ1-1, with 7 bases fitting TRBD1. V dropped 6 bases and J dropped 4; count of bases not matched to a gene: 5. The V gene's germline CDR1 is SQVTM and CDR2 ANQGSEA. This CDR3 is 12 amino acids long. The CDR3 nucleotides are TGCAGCGTCCGGGCAGGGGGCACTGAAGCTTTCTTT. It codes for CSVRAGGTEAFF. The complete variable domain, with remaining parts taken from reference TRBV29-1 and TRBJ1-1, reads SAVISQKPSRDICQRGTSLTIQCQVDSQVTMMFWYRQQPGQSLTLIATANQGSEATYESGFVIDKFPISRPNLTFSTLTVSNMSPEDSSIYLCSVRAGGTEAFFGQGTRLTVV.

The rearrangement joins TRBV7-6 to TRBJ2-7; D remains ambiguous. With 2 bases removed from V and 4 bases from J, the gap between germline ends came to 6 bases. CDR1 and CDR2 from the germline V gene are SGHVS and FNYEAQ. This CDR3 is built from 12 residues. The CDR3 DNA follows: TGTGCCAGCAGCTTAAACGAATACGAGCAGTACTTC. Its translation is CASSLNEYEQYF.

The rearrangement links TRBV7-3 to TRBJ2-1, with D possibly called TRBD1 or TRBD2 (6 bases each). Germline V gene sequence: CDR1 SGHTA, CDR2 FQGTGA. The CDR3 consists of 16 residues. The V end was cut by 5 bases, the J end by 5 bases, with 19 bases between. CDR3 coding DNA: TGTGCCAGCAGCCCCAGCGGGCCAACAGGGAACAATGAGCAGTTCTTC. This translates into CASSPSGPTGNNEQFF. Based on the CDR3 plus reference TRBV7-3 and TRBJ2-1, the full variable domain is GAGVSQTPSNKVTEKGKYVELRCDPISGHTALYWYRQSLGQGPEFLIYFQGTGAADDSGLPNDRFFAVRPEGSVSTLKIQRTERGDSAVYLCASSPSGPTGNNEQFFGPGTRLTVL.

As concerns this clonotype: At one of its ends the junction is not consistent with the germline gene, which may arise from a read error. V gene TRBV18 combines with J gene TRBJ2-7; TRBD1 matches at 9 bases. Germline V gene lookup returns CDR1 KGHSH and CDR2 LQKENI. This CDR3 spans 12 amino acids. The CDR3 loop is CASSPDSGTGRF. The DNA for the CDR3 is TGTGCCAGCTCACCAGATTCCGGGACAGGGAGGTTC.

This clonotype was counted at least ten times. This chain connects TRBV7-2 to TRBJ2-3, with D unresolved. The V and J ends lost 2 bases and 2 bases respectively, with 11 bases between them. The CDR3 consists of 15 residues. Per the germline V gene, CDR1 is SGHTA and CDR2 is FQGNSA. The CDR3 DNA is TGTGCCAGCAGCTTACTGCAATTGACCACAGATACGCAGTATTTT. Its protein is CASSLLQLTTDTQYF.

The chain joins TRBV20-1 to TRBJ2-3, with TRBD2 as a possible D gene (7 bases). V lost 3 bases, J lost 2 bases, and 9 bases lay in between. CDR1 and CDR2 (germline): DFQATT, SNEGSKA (reference sequence). This CDR3 comprises 13 residues. CDR3 sequence reads: CSASGGPTDTQYF. The CDR3 DNA sequence: TGCAGTGCTAGCGGGGGGCCCACAGATACGCAGTATTTT.